These 13 T cell receptor beta chains were sequenced from one sample in a study of Ad26.COV2.S vaccination and SARS-CoV-2 variants. Sequenced by immunoSEQ multiplex PCR; TCRdb stores in-frame clones only, minus some. Of over 100,000 clones in the sample, roughly 75% were seen once. The sample in question was peripheral blood, obtained after recovery from COVID-19. The receptors were gathered from a human donor who had recovered from COVID-19.

This clone is a singleton in its sample. The chain links TRBV5-6 to TRBJ1-6; D remains unclear. V was cut by 4 bases and J by 8 bases, with 13 bases left in between. This CDR3 has 14 amino acids. Germline V CDR1 and CDR2: SGHDT, YYEEEE. CDR3 DNA: TGTGCCAGCAGCCACCGAGGGCCATATTCACCCCTCCACTTT. Its protein is CASSHRGPYSPLHF.

This clone was seen more than once but under ten times. The chain carries TRBV6-2 or TRBV6-3 and TRBJ1-5; 7 nucleotides line up with TRBD1. V lost 6 bases to trimming and J lost 5 bases; unmatched junction nucleotides: 4. Germline V CDR1 and CDR2: MNHEY, SVGEGT. The CDR3 sequence is 13 residues long. The CDR3 DNA sequence: TGTGCCAGCAGCCAGACAGGGCATCAGCCCCAGCATTTT. The encoded protein is CASSQTGHQPQHF.

The chain couples TRBV5-1 to TRBJ2-2; D call uncertain. CDR1 is SGHRS, CDR2 YFSETQ, per germline. Deletions cut 5 bases from V and 1 base from J, with 12 bases between. This CDR3 contains 15 residues. The CDR3 DNA is TGCGCCAGCAGAGTTCAGAGTGGGAACACCGGGGAGCTGTTTTTT. Encoded protein: CASRVQSGNTGELFF.

The genes are TRBV2 and TRBJ1-2; possibly TRBD1 for D (6 bases). The CDR3 has 14 residues. With 6 bases removed from V and 4 bases from J, the gap between germline ends came to 15 bases. Germline V gives CDR1 SNHLY, CDR2 FYNNEI. The chain's CDR3 is CASSNRDITYGYTF. For the CDR3, the DNA is TGTGCCAGCAGCAACCGGGACATAACCTATGGCTACACCTTC.

The chain is built from TRBV5-1 and TRBJ1-1; a possible D gene is TRBD1 (5 bases). Germline lookup yields CDR1 SGHRS and CDR2 YFSETQ. The germline V and J ends were trimmed by 4 bases and 1 base, with 14 bases remaining between them. The CDR3 totals 15 residues. The CDR3: CASSRGIGGNTEAFF. CDR3 sequence (DNA): TGCGCCAGCAGCCGGGGCATCGGGGGGAACACTGAAGCTTTCTTT.

The CDR3 protein is CASSRDRKETQYF. CDR3 bases: TGTGCCAGCAGCCGGGACAGGAAAGAGACCCAGTACTTC. This chain joins TRBV12-3 or TRBV12-4 and TRBJ2-5, with TRBD1 matching over 8 bases. Trimming took 6 bases from V and 3 from J; bases not matched to a gene: 3. This CDR3 contains 13 residues.

The chain employs TRBV5-1 and TRBJ2-6; 7 bases fit TRBD1. The V segment lost 5 bases and the J segment 6 bases; nucleotides outside the gene matches: 8. Looked up from germline, CDR1 is SGHRS and CDR2 is YFSETQ. This CDR3 region has 15 residues. The CDR3 nucleotides read TGCGCCAGCAGGAGGGGGCCAGAGGCGGCCAACGTCCTGACTTTC. As protein: CASRRGPEAANVLTF.

The V and J genes are TRBV30 and TRBJ2-6; the D is unclear. The CDR3 loop spans 14 amino acids. Germline V gene lookup returns CDR1 GTSNPN and CDR2 SVGIG (reference sequence). Trimming shortened V by 1 base and J by 1 base, and 5 bases separated the two germline ends. CDR3 nucleotide sequence: TGTGCCTGGAGTGGGGGATCTGGGGCCAACGTCCTGACTTTC. Translating it yields CAWSGGSGANVLTF.

The chain uses TRBV15 and TRBJ1-6; D not certain. The germline CDR1 and CDR2 sequences are LNHNV and YYDKDF (reference sequence). The V end was cut by 0 bases, the J end by 3 bases, with 6 bases between. The CDR3 loop spans 15 amino acids. The CDR3 loop is CATSRDLGYNSPLHF. As DNA, the CDR3 is TGTGCCACCAGCAGAGATTTAGGCTATAATTCACCCCTCCACTTT.

This chain joins TRBV6-5 and TRBJ2-1; 9 positions match TRBD1. Germline values: CDR1 MNHEY, CDR2 SVGAGI. J was trimmed by 4 bases and V by 5 bases; bases with no gene match: 6. This CDR3 comprises 15 residues. CDR3 DNA sequence: TGTGCCAGCAGTCCGGACAGGGGAGAATACAATGAGCAGTTCTTC. It translates to CASSPDRGEYNEQFF.

The V call is TRBV5-1, the J call TRBJ1-3, with TRBD1 identical over 10 bases. CDR3 length equals 18 residues. V dropped 4 bases and J dropped 3; count of bases not matched to a gene: 13. Germline V gene lookup returns CDR1 SGHRS and CDR2 YFSETQ. The CDR3 loop reads CASSSSPGTGDHGNTIYF. CDR3 sequence (DNA): TGCGCCAGCAGCAGCTCTCCCGGGACAGGGGACCATGGAAACACCATATATTTT.

The J gene is TRBJ1-4, the V gene TRBV3-1 (or the pseudogene TRBV3-2); tentatively, D is TRBD1 (6 bases). V was cut by 6 bases and J by 8 bases, with 22 bases left in between. Per germline, CDR1 LGHDT and CDR2 YNNKEL (reference sequence). The CDR3 runs 16 residues. The DNA of the CDR3 is TGTGCCAGCAGACCAACAGGGAACGCGCCTGAGGAAAAACTGTTTTTT. It translates to CASRPTGNAPEEKLFF.

The chain combines TRBV10-2 with TRBJ1-2; D call uncertain. The CDR3 is 13 residues long. Germline V gene sequence: CDR1 WSHSY, CDR2 SAAADI. The V end was cut by 2 bases, the J end by 3 bases, with 7 bases between. The CDR3 DNA reads as TGCGCCAGCAGTGAGGGGAGTCACTATGGCTACACCTTC. Residues: CASSEGSHYGYTF.